The 17 T cell receptor beta chains below were found in one sample sequenced in a study of T cell changes during pregnancy in multiple sclerosis. Only in-frame clones appear in the TCRdb table, and some are missing; sequencing was by immunoSEQ multiplex PCR. The sample lists about 43,000 clones, about nine tenths occurring once. The sequenced material came from PBMCs (not recorded whether the cells were cultured). The receptors come from a female donor with multiple sclerosis, enrolled in a pregnancy study.

This chain links TRBV11-2 with TRBJ2-1, with 8 positions matching TRBD2. The CDR3 is 15 amino acids. Germline V lookup: CDR1 SGHAT, CDR2 FQNNGV. The V and J ends lost 1 base and 7 bases, in that order; junction bases with no gene match: 6. CDR3 coding DNA: TGTGCCAGCAGCTTAGTCCGACTAGCGCGTAATGAGCAGTTCTTC. It is translated as CASSLVRLARNEQFF.

The gene calls are TRBV19 and TRBJ1-2, with a weak D call TRBD1 (5 bases). This CDR3 contains 13 residues. Per the germline V gene, CDR1 is LNHDA and CDR2 is SQIVND (reference sequence). Trimming cost V 1 base and J 3 bases, with 6 bases left between them. CDR3 nucleotide sequence: TGTGCCAGTAGTATAGGACAGTACTATGGCTACACCTTC. Translated: CASSIGQYYGYTF.

This chain joins TRBV5-1 and TRBJ2-1; tentatively, D is TRBD2 (6 bases). The CDR3 totals 14 residues. Trimming removed 4 bases at V and 8 bases at J, with 16 bases between. CDR1 is SGHRS and CDR2 is YFSETQ in the germline V gene. CDR3 DNA: TGCGCCAGCAGCCGGGTAGAGTTAGCGGATGAGCAGTTCTTC. Protein sequence: CASSRVELADEQFF.

This chain connects TRBV28 to TRBJ1-6; perhaps TRBD1 as D (6 bases). Trimming left V 6 bases short and J 13 bases short, with 10 bases between. Germline V gene lookup returns CDR1 MDHEN and CDR2 SYDVKM. This CDR3 spans 11 amino acids. CDR3 sequence: CASSNRAPLHF. In DNA, the CDR3 is TGTGCCAGCAGCAACAGGGCTCCCCTCCACTTT.

The V and J genes are TRBV25-1 and TRBJ2-7, with TRBD2 matching over 9 bases. There are 14 residues in the CDR3. Germline lookup yields CDR1 MGHDK and CDR2 SYGVNS. The trim removed 6 bases at V and 2 bases at J, leaving 5 bases unmatched. DNA for the CDR3: TGTGCCAGCAGAAAGCGGGAGGTTGCCTACGAGCAGTACTTC. This encodes CASRKREVAYEQYF.

The chain combines TRBV28 with TRBJ1-2, with D perhaps TRBD1 (5 bases). The CDR3 loop spans 12 amino acids. From germline, CDR1 is MDHEN and CDR2 SYDVKM. The V end lost 5 bases, the J end lost 5 bases, and 9 bases lay between the germline ends. CDR3 in DNA: TGTGCCAGCAGTGTGGGGGGGTATGGCTACACCTTC. It translates to CASSVGGYGYTF.

J is TRBJ2-5 and V is TRBV6-5; D might be TRBD1 (6 bases). Between the trimmed V and J ends, which lost 5 bases and 2 bases, there was a span of 15 bases. The CDR3 covers 15 residues. The germline gives CDR1 MNHEY, CDR2 SVGAGI. CDR3 DNA sequence: TGTGCCAGCAGTCCGCGACAGGTACGACAAGAGACCCAGTACTTC. Amino acids: CASSPRQVRQETQYF.

This chain joins TRBV18 and TRBJ1-1; D unclear. Germline V CDR1 and CDR2: KGHSH, LQKENI. The CDR3 covers 12 residues. V was cut by 6 bases and J by 4 bases, with 9 bases left in between. CDR3: CASSPGRTEAFF. CDR3 DNA: TGTGCCAGCTCTCCCGGACGCACTGAAGCTTTCTTT.

The V call is TRBV19, the J call TRBJ1-1; no firm D call. The CDR3 has 16 amino acids. Trimming cost V 6 bases and J 8 bases, with 25 bases left between them. CDR1 and CDR2 from the germline V gene are LNHDA and SQIVND (reference sequence). Written as DNA, the CDR3 is TGTGCCAGTAGATATGCGCCGGGCCGTGGAGGAGAAGAAGCTTTCTTT. Its protein product is CASRYAPGRGGEEAFF.

The J gene is TRBJ2-7, the V gene TRBV6-1, with D possibly matching TRBD2 (6 bases). The CDR3 sequence is 15 residues long. The V gene's germline CDR1 is MNHNS and CDR2 SASEGT. Trimming removed 4 bases from V and 3 bases from J, with 16 bases in between. CDR3 sequence (DNA): TGTGCCAGCAGTGCCCGAGCGGGTCCCATCTACGAGCAGTACTTC. As protein: CASSARAGPIYEQYF.

This clone has a handful of counts. This sequence joins TRBV6-1 and TRBJ1-3; D uncertain. Germline assignment: CDR1 MNHNS and CDR2 SASEGT. CDR3 size: 15 residues. V gave up 0 bases and J gave up 4 bases, with 10 bases separating them. Here the CDR3 reads CASSEAQDSGNTIYF. The CDR3 nucleotides read TGTGCCAGCAGTGAAGCGCAGGACTCAGGAAACACCATATATTTT.

The chain couples TRBV28 to TRBJ2-5; the match to TRBD2 covers 8 bases. The junction had 13 bases not matched to a gene; V was cut back by 3 bases and J by 4 bases. Germline V gene lookup returns CDR1 MDHEN and CDR2 SYDVKM. This CDR3 is 17 amino acids long. The DNA of the CDR3 is TGTGCCAGCAGTTTTTATGGCGGGAGGTTCCCTGGAGAGACCCAGTACTTC. As protein: CASSFYGGRFPGETQYF.

The chain couples TRBV7-9 to TRBJ2-7; 8 bases match TRBD2. V gave up 4 bases and J gave up 7 bases; unmatched junction bases: 18. This CDR3 spans 17 amino acids. Germline CDR1 reads SEHNR; CDR2 reads FQNEAQ (reference sequence). The CDR3 protein is CASSSPVGREDSWEQYF. CDR3 nucleotide sequence: TGTGCCAGCAGCTCCCCTGTAGGGCGGGAGGACTCGTGGGAGCAGTACTTC.

The chain couples TRBV5-5 to TRBJ2-1, with D perhaps matching TRBD2 (6 bases). The germline CDR1 and CDR2 sequences are SGHKS and YYEKEE (reference sequence). V was cut by 4 bases and J by 0 bases, with 11 bases left in between. The CDR3 consists of 15 residues. The CDR3 coding sequence is TGTGCCAGCAGCCCCGGAGGGAGCTCCTACAATGAGCAGTTCTTC. This gives the protein CASSPGGSSYNEQFF. Filled out from reference TRBV5-5 and TRBJ2-1, the complete variable domain reads DAGVTQSPTHLIKTRGQQVTLRCSPISGHKSVSWYQQVLGQGPQFIFQYYEKEERGRGNFPDRFSARQFPNYSSELNVNALLLGDSALYLCASSPGGSSYNEQFFGPGTRLTVL.

The chain combines TRBV7-2 with TRBJ2-2; 12 nucleotides agree with TRBD2. The V gene's germline CDR1 is SGHTA and CDR2 FQGNSA. The V and J ends lost 6 bases and 2 bases, in that order; junction bases with no gene match: 1. This CDR3 spans 15 amino acids. CDR3: CASRTSGSNTGELFF. CDR3 DNA sequence: TGTGCCAGCAGGACTAGCGGGAGTAACACCGGGGAGCTGTTTTTT.

V is TRBV5-1 and J is TRBJ1-1; weak D call: TRBD1 (6 bases). Germline assignment: CDR1 SGHRS and CDR2 YFSETQ. V was shortened by 1 base and J by 1 base, with 11 bases between the two germline ends. The CDR3 totals 15 residues. The CDR3 sequence: CASSLITGQNTEAFF. The CDR3, as DNA: TGCGCCAGCAGCTTGATTACGGGACAGAACACTGAAGCTTTCTTT.

The V and J genes are TRBV6-5 and TRBJ2-4; the D call may be TRBD1 or TRBD2 (7 bases each). The V and J ends lost 5 bases and 4 bases respectively, with 12 bases between them. The germline V gene encodes CDR1 MNHEY and CDR2 SVGAGI. The CDR3 length is 14 residues. The CDR3 DNA reads as TGTGCCAGCAGTAGCGGGACAGAGAAAAACATTCAGTACTTC. This sequence encodes CASSSGTEKNIQYF.